This T cell receptor (beta chain) was profiled in a study of T cells after yellow fever vaccination. In the study overall: Preparing low-cell-number fractions relied on SMART-Seq v4 Ultra Low Input.

TCRdb passed the 5' RACE reads through MiXCR, listing each CDR3 protein once. The repertoire has about 510,000 distinct CDR3 sequences, just over 20% of them found once; the top ten carry around 16%. This material consisted of PBMCs, taken about 21 days after the first yellow fever vaccination. This receptor was identified in a man aged 18 to 29 who received the YFV17D yellow fever vaccine.

DNA of the CDR3: TGCGCCAGCAGCCAAGATCTAAAGGGCCTCAATCAGCCCCAGCATTTT. Translation gives CASSQDLKGLNQPQHF. V is TRBV4-3 and J is TRBJ1-5; no firm D call. The CDR3 is made up of 16 amino acids. V gave up 0 bases and J gave up 3 bases, with 12 bases separating them. Germline-derived CDR1 and CDR2 are LGHNA and YSLEER.